Listed here are 18 T cell receptor beta chains from one sample, sequenced in a study of cytomegalovirus exposure and HLA in healthy donors. The primer mix had 60 Vbeta and 13 Jbeta primers. Profiling relied on immunoSEQ multiplex PCR, and the TCRdb table lists in-frame clones only, not all of them. The sample lists 150,000 to 200,000 clones, 80% occurring once. Input material: PBMCs. Receptors originate from a man aged 25-45 years in good health and CMV-seronegative.

The V gene is TRBV14, the J gene TRBJ1-6, with 9 bases identical to TRBD1. Germline V lookup: CDR1 SGHDN, CDR2 FVKESK. The CDR3 contains 20 residues. J was trimmed by 3 bases and V by 1 base; bases with no gene match: 13. CDR3 loop: CASSQVTGGEIPIYNSPLHF. CDR3 DNA sequence: TGTGCCAGCAGCCAAGTCACAGGGGGCGAGATCCCTATCTATAATTCACCCCTCCACTTT.

The rearrangement joins TRBV7-9 to TRBJ2-1; possibly TRBD1 for D (6 bases). The germline V gene encodes CDR1 SEHNR and CDR2 FQNEAQ (reference sequence). Deletions cut 8 bases from V and 2 bases from J, with 16 bases between. This CDR3 has 15 residues. The CDR3: CASEGRDKPYNEQFF. In DNA form, the CDR3 reads TGTGCCAGCGAGGGACGGGACAAACCCTACAATGAGCAGTTCTTC.

The chain recombines TRBV27 with TRBJ2-7; weak D call: TRBD2 (6 bases). V lost 3 bases to trimming and J lost 7 bases, with 10 bases between them. Germline V gene sequence: CDR1 MNHEY, CDR2 SMNVEV (reference sequence). The CDR3 runs 12 residues. This CDR3 is CASSLGGNEQYF. The CDR3 bases are TGTGCCAGCAGTTTGGGAGGTAATGAGCAGTACTTC.

The chain links TRBV7-2 to TRBJ2-7; 7 nucleotides agree with TRBD1. V lost 5 bases, J lost 6 bases, and 10 bases stayed unmatched. Germline loops: CDR1 SGHTA, CDR2 FQGNSA. This CDR3 has 14 amino acids. CDR3: CASSLTTGLSEQYF. CDR3 sequence (DNA): TGTGCCAGCAGCCTGACGACAGGGTTAAGCGAGCAGTACTTC.

The chain links TRBV5-1 to TRBJ2-2, with D uncertain. This CDR3 has 16 amino acids. Germline V lookup: CDR1 SGHRS, CDR2 YFSETQ. The germline V and J ends were trimmed by 0 bases and 3 bases, with 12 bases remaining between them. The CDR3 sequence: CASSLGLRLHTGELFF. In nucleotides, the CDR3 is TGCGCCAGCAGCTTGGGTCTGCGTTTACACACCGGGGAGCTGTTTTTT.

The sample holds a few counts of this clone. Other DNA sequences from this sample encode an identical CDR3 as well. V usage is TRBV19 and J usage is TRBJ2-1; D call uncertain. Germline V CDR1 and CDR2: LNHDA, SQIVND (reference sequence). V gave up 5 bases and J gave up 2 bases, with 7 bases separating them. The CDR3 has 13 residues. The CDR3 loop reads CASSPGPYNEQFF. CDR3 nucleotides: TGTGCCAGTAGTCCCGGTCCCTACAATGAGCAGTTCTTC.

V gene TRBV7-9 combines with J gene TRBJ2-3; 8 bases match TRBD1. The CDR3 has 15 residues. The V gene end was trimmed by 3 bases and the J gene end by 0 bases; junction bases not matched to a gene: 2. Germline V gene data show CDR1 as SEHNR and CDR2 as FQNEAQ (reference sequence). Here the CDR3 DNA reads TGTGCCAGCAGCTTGTGGGACAGGAGCACAGATACGCAGTATTTT. This codes for CASSLWDRSTDTQYF.

The chain is built from TRBV9 and TRBJ2-3; a weak D match, TRBD2 (7 bases). The CDR3 runs to 15 residues. CDR1 SGDLS and CDR2 YYNGEE come from the germline V gene. Between the trimmed V and J ends, which lost 4 bases and 5 bases, there was a span of 17 bases. The CDR3 spells CASSTGGGAGDTQYF. In DNA form, the CDR3 reads TGTGCCAGCAGCACCGGAGGGGGGGCCGGAGATACGCAGTATTTT.

This chain links TRBV19 with TRBJ1-5; D not certain. Trimming pared 9 bases from V and 0 bases from J, leaving 6 bases between. The germline gives CDR1 LNHDA, CDR2 SQIVND (reference sequence). The CDR3 extends over 12 amino acids. The CDR3 spells CASRISNQPQHF. Here the CDR3 DNA reads TGTGCCAGCAGGATTAGCAATCAGCCCCAGCATTTT.

CDR3 protein: CASRARRKNIQYF. Written as DNA, the CDR3 is TGCGCCAGCAGGGCACGTCGAAAAAACATTCAGTACTTC. The chain links TRBV5-1 to TRBJ2-4; D gene uncertain. The V gene's germline CDR1 is SGHRS and CDR2 YFSETQ. The CDR3 spans 13 residues. Trimming removed 5 bases from V and 4 bases from J, with 10 bases in between.

A single count supports this clone. V usage is TRBV27 and J usage is TRBJ1-2; TRBD1 aligns across 10 bases. The CDR3 loop spans 15 amino acids. Germline V gene lookup returns CDR1 MNHEY and CDR2 SMNVEV (reference sequence). The J segment lost 0 bases and the V segment lost 3 bases, leaving 1 base of the junction unmatched. The CDR3 DNA sequence: TGTGCCAGCAGTTTTGGGACAGGGGCTAACTATGGCTACACCTTC. It yields the protein CASSFGTGANYGYTF.

V usage is TRBV7-3 and J usage is TRBJ2-1; the match to TRBD2 covers 15 bases. CDR3 length: 17 residues. Germline-derived CDR1 and CDR2 are SGHTA and FQGTGA. J lost 7 bases, V lost 5 bases, and 9 bases had no gene match. CDR3 loop: CASSRVGLAGGGNEQFF. The CDR3 nucleotides are TGTGCCAGCAGCCGAGTGGGACTAGCGGGGGGAGGGAATGAGCAGTTCTTC.

CDR3 DNA sequence: TGTGCCAGCAGCTCGGGACTCACGAACACCGGGGAGCTGTTTTTT. Encoded protein: CASSSGLTNTGELFF. V is TRBV11-3 and J is TRBJ2-2; possibly TRBD2 for D (6 bases). There are 15 residues in the CDR3. CDR1 and CDR2 (germline): SGHNT, YENEEA. Trimming pared 4 bases from V and 0 bases from J, leaving 9 bases between.

V usage is TRBV9 and J usage is TRBJ2-3; D perhaps matches TRBD2 (7 bases). With 4 bases removed from V and 4 bases from J, the gap between germline ends came to 10 bases. The CDR3 extends over 13 amino acids. Germline V CDR1 and CDR2: SGDLS, YYNGEE. The CDR3 loop reads CASSLGGADTQYF. For the CDR3, the DNA is TGTGCCAGCAGCTTAGGGGGGGCAGATACGCAGTATTTT.

This chain joins TRBV5-1 and TRBJ1-1, with D hard to call. The germline CDR1 and CDR2 sequences are SGHRS and YFSETQ. The length of the CDR3 is 14 residues. The germline V and J ends were trimmed by 6 bases and 2 bases, with 14 bases remaining between them. The CDR3 reads CASTSLGSNTEAFF. DNA for the CDR3: TGCGCCAGCACCTCCCTCGGGTCAAACACTGAAGCTTTCTTT.

The chain employs TRBV10-3 and TRBJ2-1; 10 nucleotides line up with TRBD2. Per germline, CDR1 ENHRY and CDR2 SYGVKD. The trim removed 10 bases at V and 6 bases at J, leaving 9 bases unmatched. This CDR3 comprises 14 residues. In DNA form, the CDR3 reads TGTGCCACCGCTCTAGCGGGAGCCCTCAATGAGCAGTTCTTC. Protein: CATALAGALNEQFF.

Regarding this clone: At one of its ends the junction is not consistent with the germline gene, which may arise from a read error. J is TRBJ1-1 and V is TRBV5-6; D may be TRBD1 (6 bases). Per germline, CDR1 SGHDT and CDR2 YYEEEE. The length of the CDR3 is 17 residues. The CDR3 nucleotides are TGTGCCAGCAGTTTGGGCCCCAGACAGGTCATGAACACTGAAGCTTTCTTT. Residues: CASSLGPRQVMNTEAFF.

This chain uses TRBV27 with TRBJ2-3; 10 positions match TRBD2. The germline CDR1 and CDR2 sequences are MNHEY and SMNVEV (reference sequence). The CDR3 spans 16 residues. V trimming: 4 bases; J trimming: 6 bases; junction bases outside the gene matches: 10. CDR3 residues: CASSSHASGRVDTQYF. CDR3 in DNA: TGTGCCAGCAGTTCGCATGCTAGCGGGAGAGTGGATACGCAGTATTTT.